These 5 T cell receptor beta chains were sequenced from one sample in a study of Ad26.COV2.S vaccination and SARS-CoV-2 variants. Treatment reported: 19 received Ad26.COV2.S at low or high dose, single or two shots; five or six received placebo; per-sample allocation not given. Sampling was done on day 63 after the first vaccine or placebo injection. Libraries were prepared by immunoSEQ multiplex PCR; TCRdb keeps only in-frame clonotypes and omits some of them. Found here are about 480,000 clones, approximately 90% of them singletons; the top ten hold roughly 13%. Sequenced here: peripheral blood, sampled in a trial of Ad26.COV2.S vaccine versus placebo. All receptors derive from a person between 18 and 59 years old who received the Ad26.COV2.S COVID-19 vaccine or a placebo.

This chain links TRBV28 with TRBJ1-2; TRBD1 aligns across 7 bases. CDR1 and CDR2 from the germline V gene are MDHEN and SYDVKM. This CDR3 has 15 amino acids. V dropped 7 bases and J dropped 4; count of bases not matched to a gene: 12. Here the CDR3 DNA reads TGTGCCAGCACCTCCGGGGCCCCAGGGGGCTATGGCTACACCTTC. Translation gives CASTSGAPGGYGYTF.

V gene TRBV3-1 (or the pseudogene TRBV3-2) combines with J gene TRBJ2-7; perhaps TRBD1 as D (6 bases). Germline V lookup: CDR1 LGHDT, CDR2 YNNKEL (reference sequence). The V end was cut by 4 bases, the J end by 0 bases, with 13 bases between. This CDR3 is 15 amino acids long. In DNA form, the CDR3 reads TGTGCCAGCAGCCGTAAGGACAGAGCCTCCTACGAGCAGTACTTC. Its protein product is CASSRKDRASYEQYF.

The table lists this clone with a few counts. The chain combines TRBV29-1 with TRBJ1-2, with a tentative D call TRBD1 (5 bases). CDR1 SQVTM and CDR2 ANQGSEA come from the germline V gene. This CDR3 region has 12 residues. V was clipped by 4 bases and J by 4 bases, with 10 bases between them. The CDR3 coding sequence is TGCAGCGTTGCTTGGGGGGGCTATGGCTACACCTTC. This codes for CSVAWGGYGYTF.

The chain carries TRBV28 and TRBJ2-7; 12 bases fit TRBD2. The CDR3 extends over 17 amino acids. Losses at the gene ends were 1 base for V and 6 bases for J; bases not matched to a gene: 10. Germline V lookup: CDR1 MDHEN, CDR2 SYDVKM. CDR3 residues: CASSLFFLAGGSGEQYF. For the CDR3, the DNA is TGTGCCAGCAGTTTATTCTTCCTAGCGGGAGGGAGCGGCGAGCAGTACTTC.

This clone has a handful of counts. The V gene is TRBV6-6, the J gene TRBJ2-2, with a weak D call TRBD2 (6 bases). The ends were cut back, 5 bases at V and 4 bases at J, with 17 bases in the middle. Per germline, CDR1 MNHNY and CDR2 SVGAGI (reference sequence). This CDR3 spans 16 amino acids. The CDR3 nucleotides are TGTGCCAGCAGTGGTCGGGGGAGCTTCTCCACCGGGGAGCTGTTTTTT. Its protein is CASSGRGSFSTGELFF.